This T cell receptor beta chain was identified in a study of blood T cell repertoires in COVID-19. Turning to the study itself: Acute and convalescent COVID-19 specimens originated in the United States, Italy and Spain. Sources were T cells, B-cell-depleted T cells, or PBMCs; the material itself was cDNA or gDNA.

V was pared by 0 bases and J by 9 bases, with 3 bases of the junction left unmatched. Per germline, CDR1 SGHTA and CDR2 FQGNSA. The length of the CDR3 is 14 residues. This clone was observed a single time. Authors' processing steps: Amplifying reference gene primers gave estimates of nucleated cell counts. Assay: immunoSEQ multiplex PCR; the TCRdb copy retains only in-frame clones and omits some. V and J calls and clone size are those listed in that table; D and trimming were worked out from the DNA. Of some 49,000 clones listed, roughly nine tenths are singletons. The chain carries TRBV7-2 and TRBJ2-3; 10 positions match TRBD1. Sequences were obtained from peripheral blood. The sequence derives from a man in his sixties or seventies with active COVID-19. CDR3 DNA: TGTGCCAGCAGCTTAGCCGGGACAGGGGAGACGCAGTATTTT. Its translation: CASSLAGTGETQYF.